This section outlines one T cell receptor (beta chain) sequence together with its context. The antigen is undetermined. The source of the sample is a study of human T cells and chemical hapten exposure. Whole-study findings and limits: High-frequency TCRs, those above 1 in 1000, stayed the same after DPC sensitization. Expanded TCRs clustered into significantly more large CDR3 similarity groups than controls, the analysis revealed.

Using its own MiXCR run on the RACE reads, TCRdb lists one record per CDR3 protein. The data contain more than 70,000 distinct CDR3 sequences, roughly 10% of them singletons. Stated time point: patch test 1, 2 weeks after DPC sensitization. As to treatment: therapeutic diphenylcyclopropenone sensitization with weekly scalp DPC. Extraction of total RNA was performed on unfractionated whole blood. The source is a woman aged 55-70 years with alopecia areata. Some clones in this sample may be carry-over from other donors' samples. The source material was whole blood, sampled in connection with sensitization to the hapten diphenylcyclopropenone (DPC).

This CDR3 is CSASHDRGGNIQYF. The CDR3 nucleotides read TGCAGTGCTAGCCACGACAGGGGAGGAAACATTCAGTACTTC. The J gene is TRBJ2-4, the V gene TRBV20-1, with 8 bases that match TRBD1. The CDR3 has 14 amino acids. The germline V gene encodes CDR1 DFQATT and CDR2 SNEGSKA (reference sequence). V shed 3 bases and J 6 bases; nucleotides not matched to a gene: 7.